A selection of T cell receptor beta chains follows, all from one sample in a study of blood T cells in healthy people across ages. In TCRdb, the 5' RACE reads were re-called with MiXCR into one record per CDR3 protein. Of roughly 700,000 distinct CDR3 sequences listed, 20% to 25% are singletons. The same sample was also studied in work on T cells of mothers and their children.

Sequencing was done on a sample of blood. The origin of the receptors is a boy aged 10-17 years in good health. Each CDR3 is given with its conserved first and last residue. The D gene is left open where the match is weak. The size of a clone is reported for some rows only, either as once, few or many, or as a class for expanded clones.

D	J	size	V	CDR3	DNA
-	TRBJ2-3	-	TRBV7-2	CASRDSGANVLTFGAPMQYF	-
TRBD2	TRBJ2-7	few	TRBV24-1	CATSDIGLAGVCEQYF	TGTGCCACCAGTGACATCGGACTAGCGGGAGTCTGCGAGCAGTACTTC
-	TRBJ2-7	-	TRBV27	CASSLGGTAPYEQYF	TGTGCCAGCAGTTTAGGAGGGACGGCACCCTACGAGCAGTACTTC
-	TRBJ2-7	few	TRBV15	CATSRGYEQYF	TGTGCCACCAGCAGAGGCTACGAGCAGTACTTC
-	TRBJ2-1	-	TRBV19	CASSKSAGGFEQFF	TGTGCCAGTAGTAAGTCAGCAGGAGGATTTGAGCAGTTCTTC
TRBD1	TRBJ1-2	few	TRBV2	CASRARTGGVYGYTF	TGTGCCAGCAGGGCCAGGACAGGGGGCGTCTATGGCTACACCTTC
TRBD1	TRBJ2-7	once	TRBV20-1	CSAAQGSSYEQYF	TGCAGTGCTGCACAGGGGAGCTCCTACGAGCAGTACTTC
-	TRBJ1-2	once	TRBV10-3	CAISESWDGYTF	TGTGCCATCAGTGAGTCGTGGGATGGCTACACCTTC
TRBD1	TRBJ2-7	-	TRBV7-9	CASSQRDRDYEQYF	TGTGCCAGCAGCCAGAGGGACAGGGACTACGAGCAGTACTTC
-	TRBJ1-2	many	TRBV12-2	CASRPGQGNYGYTF	TGTGCAAGTCGCCCGGGACAGGGTAACTATGGCTACACCTTC
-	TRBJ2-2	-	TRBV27	CASSDMGLDTGELF	TGTGCCAGCAGCGACATGGGGTTAGACACCGGGGAGCTGTTT
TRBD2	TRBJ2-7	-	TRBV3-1	CASSRGGATYEQYF	TGTGCCAGCAGCCGCGGGGGGGCCACTTACGAGCAGTACTTC
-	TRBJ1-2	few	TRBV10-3	CAISELGGYTF	TGTGCCATCTCGGAACTGGGGGGCTACACCTTC
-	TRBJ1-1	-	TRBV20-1	CSALSTEAFF	TGCAGTGCTCTAAGCACTGAAGCTTTCTTT
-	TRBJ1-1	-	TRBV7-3	CASSVRTKNGTEAFF	TGTGCCAGCAGCGTCAGAACCAAAAACGGCACTGAAGCTTTCTTT
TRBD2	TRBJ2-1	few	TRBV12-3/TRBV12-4	CASSPRLAGGSYNEQFF	TGTGCCAGCAGTCCTAGACTAGCGGGGGGTTCCTACAATGAGCAGTTCTTC
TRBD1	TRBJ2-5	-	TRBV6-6	CASTQGARETQYF	TGTGCCAGCACACAGGGGGCTCGAGAGACCCAGTACTTC
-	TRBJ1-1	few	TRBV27	CASSFMAGPGGDTEAFF	TGTGCCAGCAGTTTCATGGCAGGGCCCGGCGGGGACACTGAAGCTTTCTTT
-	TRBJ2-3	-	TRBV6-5	CASSTWDTQYF	TGTGCCAGCAGTACATGGGATACGCAGTATTTT
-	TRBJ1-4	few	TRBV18	CASSPFGSEKLFF	TGTGCCAGCTCACCCTTCGGGAGCGAAAAACTGTTTTTT
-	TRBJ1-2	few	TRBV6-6	CASHTGFNYGYTF	TGTGCCAGCCATACAGGTTTTAACTATGGCTACACCTTC
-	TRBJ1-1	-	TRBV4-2	CASSPPTGPNTEAFF	TGTGCCAGCAGCCCCCCTACAGGCCCGAACACTGAAGCTTTCTTT
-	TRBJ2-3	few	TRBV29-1	CSVGALLLQYF	TGCAGCGTTGGGGCCTTACTCTTACAGTATTTT